Below, 5 T cell receptor beta chains from the same sample are listed, as sequenced in a study of T cell repertoires in cytomegalovirus infection (dated by TCRdb to about 2019). No antigens are known for them. The listed sequencing device is Illumina HiSeq 1500. TCRdb trimmed public reads at Q25 via fastp, called clones via MiXCR and kept in-frame beta chains. CDR3 protein sequences are deduplicated, and each keeps its most common genes and DNA. For this sample there are just over 450,000 distinct CDR3 sequences; approximately 42% appear just once. The top ten constitute roughly two fifths of the sample. Explained via the paper, the treatment or condition label denotes: in vitro stimulation with specific CMV peptide epitopes to enrich CMV-specific T cells. Sequenced material: cultured PBMCs, taken from culture after CMV antigen stimulation. Every receptor here comes from a human donor in good health (CMV status not recorded). Some clones in this sample may be carry-over from other donors' samples.

This clonotype has a single count. The chain is built from TRBV2 and TRBJ1-6; D not resolved. Trimming stripped 4 bases from V and 6 bases from J, with 16 bases between. Germline CDR1 is SNHLY and CDR2 is FYNNEI. The CDR3 spans 16 residues. For the CDR3, the DNA is TGTGCCAGCAGTGTCGGGCGGACGGGCTCTAATTCACCCCTCCACTTT. It yields the protein CASSVGRTGSNSPLHF.

The rearrangement uses TRBV12-3 or TRBV12-4 and TRBJ1-2; D might be TRBD1 (5 bases). The V and J ends lost 3 bases and 4 bases respectively, with 9 bases between them. The CDR3 spans 13 residues. The CDR3 reads CASSLQGPYGYTF. The CDR3 region has the DNA TGTGCCAGCAGTTTGCAGGGCCCCTATGGCTACACCTTC.

J is TRBJ1-4 and V is TRBV4-1; no clear D gene. The CDR3 length is 14 residues. V shed 2 bases and J shed 7 bases, with 11 bases lying between them. CDR1 MGHRA and CDR2 YSYEKL come from the germline V gene. This CDR3 is CASSQRGVSEKLFF. CDR3 nucleotide sequence: TGCGCCAGCAGCCAACGGGGAGTGTCTGAAAAACTGTTTTTT.

This clonotype came up a few times. This sequence joins TRBV10-2 and TRBJ1-2; D may be TRBD1 (5 bases). The V gene lost 6 bases and the J gene lost 6 bases, with 14 bases spanning the gap. The CDR3 is 13 amino acids. The V gene's germline CDR1 is WSHSY and CDR2 SAAADI. The CDR3 nucleotides read TGCGCCAGCAGGACGGACGGACAAGATGGCTACACCTTC. It translates to CASRTDGQDGYTF.

This clonotype occurred many times. Here the CDR3 DNA reads TGTGCCAGCAGCCCTGGGGGGGGGCGAGGGGAGACCCAGTACTTC. Its translation is CASSPGGGRGETQYF. V usage is TRBV7-2 and J usage is TRBJ2-5, with TRBD2 as a possible D gene (7 bases). This CDR3 has 15 residues. The V gene lost 5 bases and the J gene lost 5 bases, with 18 bases spanning the gap. Germline CDR1 is SGHTA and CDR2 is FQGNSA.